A selection of T cell receptor beta chains follows, all from one sample in a study of blood T cell repertoires in COVID-19. The protocol was immunoSEQ multiplex PCR, while the TCRdb copy is restricted to in-frame clones and leaves out a portion. The repertoire holds approximately 150,000 clones, with 80% to 90% as singletons. The sequenced material came from PBMCs or T cells enriched from blood (not recorded which). The source of these receptors is a woman between 45 and 65 years old with acute COVID-19. The CDR3 runs from the conserved cysteine through the conserved F or W. The order of the fields is D gene, J gene, V gene, clone size, CDR3 protein, CDR3 DNA. D genes are given only for firm matches. The listing skips clone size in some rows; elsewhere it reads once, few, many or a size class.

TRBD2 | TRBJ2-5 | TRBV7-3 | few | CASSPGGLGSRETQYF | TGTGCCAGCAGCCCGGGGGGACTAGGGTCGAGGGAGACCCAGTACTTC
TRBD1 | TRBJ1-6 | TRBV27 | few | CASTSSNRQGPLHF | TGTGCCAGCACCAGTTCCAATCGACAGGGTCCCCTCCACTTT
TRBD2 | TRBJ2-2 | TRBV5-1 | - | CASSPRGGASTGELFF | TGCGCCAGCAGCCCCCGGGGGGGGGCATCCACCGGGGAGCTGTTTTTT
TRBD1 | TRBJ1-5 | TRBV27 | - | CASSLFSGDRVGNQPQHF | TGTGCCAGCAGTTTGTTTAGTGGGGACAGGGTTGGCAATCAGCCCCAGCATTTT
- | TRBJ2-2 | TRBV12-5 | - | CASGGLGGYTGELFF | TGTGCTAGTGGGGGATTGGGAGGATACACCGGGGAGCTGTTTTTT
- | TRBJ1-1 | TRBV5-1 | - | CASSLGQVNEAFF | TGCGCCAGCAGCTTGGGACAGGTTAATGAAGCTTTCTTT
- | TRBJ2-2 | TRBV3-1/TRBV3-2 | - | CASSLRSRGQDTGELFF | TGTGCCAGCAGCCTGCGCTCCCGGGGACAAGACACCGGGGAGCTGTTTTTT
TRBD2 | TRBJ2-7 | TRBV7-9 | - | CASSLVYSGGGVIYEQYF | TGTGCCAGCAGCTTAGTATATTCGGGGGGAGGAGTTATATACGAGCAGTACTTC
TRBD1 | TRBJ2-7 | TRBV5-6 | once | CASSPRGTGQYEQYF | TGTGCCAGCAGCCCCCGAGGGACAGGGCAATACGAGCAGTACTTC
TRBD1 | TRBJ1-4 | TRBV19 | once | CASSIWTGQNEKLFF | TGTGCCAGTAGTATCTGGACAGGGCAGAATGAAAAACTGTTTTTT
- | TRBJ1-1 | TRBV5-6 | - | CASSYRPNTEAFF | TGTGCCAGCAGCTACAGGCCCAACACTGAAGCTTTCTTT
TRBD2 | TRBJ2-3 | TRBV5-1 | once | CASSLAPGTSGTDTQYF | TGCGCCAGCAGCTTAGCCCCCGGGACTAGCGGAACAGATACGCAGTATTTT
- | TRBJ2-5 | TRBV12-3/TRBV12-4 | once | CASSFYRAETQYF | TGTGCCAGCAGTTTTTACAGGGCCGAGACCCAGTACTTC
- | TRBJ2-3 | TRBV7-9 | - | CASSPRTVITGDTQYF | TGTGCCAGCAGCCCTCGGACAGTCATAACAGGAGATACGCAGTATTTT
TRBD1 | TRBJ2-3 | TRBV6-1 | - | CASSVFQGASTDTQYF | TGTGCCAGCAGTGTATTCCAGGGGGCTAGCACAGATACGCAGTATTTT
TRBD1 | TRBJ2-5 | TRBV5-8 | - | CASSLSQGAWETQYF | TGTGCCAGCAGCTTGTCCCAGGGGGCGTGGGAGACCCAGTACTTC
TRBD1 | TRBJ2-1 | TRBV30 | - | CAWTRQPGQGPLGQFF | TGTGCCTGGACTCGACAACCGGGACAGGGGCCTCTTGGGCAGTTCTTC
- | TRBJ1-3 | TRBV20-1 | - | CSASPPGSGNTIYF | TGCAGTGCTAGTCCGCCGGGTTCGGGAAACACCATATATTTT
TRBD2 | TRBJ2-7 | TRBV28 | - | CASSLPSGSSEQYF | TGTGCCAGCAGTCTTCCTAGCGGGAGTTCCGAGCAGTACTTC
- | TRBJ2-6 | TRBV7-9 | - | CASSLAGSLSGANVLTF | TGTGCCAGCAGCCTGGCGGGGTCCCTCTCTGGGGCCAACGTCCTGACTTTC
TRBD1 | TRBJ1-2 | TRBV30 | - | CAWRRQGGNYGYTF | TGTGCCTGGAGGCGACAGGGGGGAAACTATGGCTACACCTTC
- | TRBJ2-3 | TRBV20-1 | - | CSARVVADTQYF | TGCAGTGCTCGTGTAGTAGCCGATACGCAGTATTTT
TRBD1 | TRBJ1-1 | TRBV6-5 | - | CASQTGDNTEAFF | TGTGCCAGTCAGACAGGGGATAACACTGAAGCTTTCTTT
TRBD1 | TRBJ2-7 | TRBV7-9 | - | CASSDPPRGRVFYEQYF | TGTGCCAGCAGCGACCCCCCCAGGGGGCGGGTATTCTACGAGCAGTACTTC
- | TRBJ1-1 | TRBV15 | - | CATSRQVGTEAFF | TGTGCCACCAGTCGACAGGTGGGGACTGAAGCTTTCTTT
- | TRBJ2-1 | TRBV7-2 | - | CASSFYRDTYNEQFF | TGTGCCAGCAGCTTTTACCGGGACACCTACAATGAGCAGTTCTTC
- | TRBJ1-3 | TRBV6-1 | - | CASSELGSLSGNTIYF | TGTGCCAGCAGTGAGCTGGGCAGCCTCTCTGGAAACACCATATATTTT
- | TRBJ2-5 | TRBV9 | once | CASSVSNRQYF | TGTGCCAGCAGCGTATCTAATCGCCAGTACTTC
- | TRBJ2-3 | TRBV7-3 | - | CASSFSQGWTDTQYF | TGTGCCAGCAGCTTCTCACAGGGTTGGACAGATACGCAGTATTTT
- | TRBJ1-1 | TRBV5-1 | once | CASSNHRANTEAFF | TGCGCCAGCAGCAACCACAGGGCGAACACTGAAGCTTTCTTT
TRBD1 | TRBJ1-4 | TRBV7-2 | few | CASSLYGTDEKLFF | TGTGCCAGCAGCTTATACGGGACAGATGAAAAACTGTTTTTT
TRBD1 | TRBJ2-2 | TRBV27 | - | CASQDQGAGTGELFF | TGTGCCAGCCAAGACCAGGGGGCCGGCACCGGGGAGCTGTTTTTT
TRBD2 | TRBJ2-1 | TRBV24-1 | - | CATSDPGGANEQFF | TGTGCCACCAGTGATCCGGGAGGGGCGAATGAGCAGTTCTTC
- | TRBJ1-1 | TRBV18 | - | CASSPATDFPEAFF | TGTGCCAGCTCACCTGCGACAGACTTTCCTGAAGCTTTCTTT
- | TRBJ1-1 | TRBV5-1 | - | CASSPLDGEAFF | TGCGCCAGCAGCCCCCTAGACGGTGAAGCTTTCTTT
- | TRBJ1-2 | TRBV7-2 | - | CASSGQTNYGYTF | TGTGCCAGCAGCGGGCAGACTAACTATGGCTACACCTTC
TRBD2 | TRBJ2-7 | TRBV9 | - | CASSVDSREDEQYF | TGTGCCAGCAGCGTAGACTCGCGGGAGGACGAGCAGTACTTC
- | TRBJ2-7 | TRBV6-2/TRBV6-3 | - | CASRPPYVGSYEQYF | TGTGCCAGCAGACCTCCCTACGTTGGCTCCTACGAGCAGTACTTC
- | TRBJ1-3 | TRBV7-2 | once | CASSRMGAISGNTIYF | TGTGCCAGCAGTCGGATGGGCGCGATCTCTGGAAACACCATATATTTT
- | TRBJ2-7 | TRBV12-3/TRBV12-4 | many | CASSGDFNEQYF | TGTGCCAGCTCAGGGGATTTTAACGAGCAGTACTTC
- | TRBJ2-1 | TRBV9 | once | CASSPGGGAYNEQFF | TGTGCCAGCAGCCCGGGCGGGGGCGCCTACAATGAGCAGTTCTTC